A selection of T cell receptor beta chains follows, all from one sample in a study of identical twins. TCRdb re-called the 5' RACE reads with MiXCR, one entry per CDR3 protein. The sample yields roughly 280,000 distinct CDR3 sequences, 9.5% seen once. These data were also reused for a study on yellow fever vaccine responses in identical twins.

Input material: CD8+ T cells sorted from blood. The receptor set was obtained from a woman between 18 and 30 years old in good health. The conserved cysteine and the conserved F or W are not part of the CDR3 here.

J gene: TRBJ2-5
V gene: TRBV7-9
CDR3 protein: ASSSSSDRSQETQY

J gene: TRBJ2-3
V gene: TRBV10-3
CDR3 protein: AISESGDQDPRVTDTQY

J gene: TRBJ2-1
V gene: TRBV20-1
CDR3 protein: SAKLPRGGGNEQF

J gene: TRBJ2-2
V gene: TRBV6-4
CDR3 protein: ASSDNRENTGELF

J gene: TRBJ2-7
V gene: TRBV7-6
CDR3 protein: ASSPGTLSYEQY

J gene: TRBJ2-7
V gene: TRBV4-1
CDR3 protein: ASSHAGQGSEQY

J gene: TRBJ2-7
V gene: TRBV11-1
CDR3 protein: ASSPMGGAEGEQY

J gene: TRBJ2-7
V gene: TRBV4-1
CDR3 protein: ASSPLEVGSEQY

J gene: TRBJ1-5
V gene: TRBV5-6
CDR3 protein: ASSAGTGARNQPQH

J gene: TRBJ2-3
V gene: TRBV11-2
CDR3 protein: ASSLDEGMGPDTQY

J gene: TRBJ2-7
V gene: TRBV7-6
CDR3 protein: ASSLDPEGYHEQY

J gene: TRBJ2-7
V gene: TRBV20-1
CDR3 protein: SAHDGGGSSYEQY

J gene: TRBJ2-3
V gene: TRBV4-3
CDR3 protein: ASSQDLGLAGGVTDTQY

J gene: TRBJ2-2
V gene: TRBV29-1
CDR3 protein: SVEVGQGRDTGELF

J gene: TRBJ2-1
V gene: TRBV18
CDR3 protein: ASSPPVRGGEQF

J gene: TRBJ2-7
V gene: TRBV11-2
CDR3 protein: ASTLSTGPFREQY

J gene: TRBJ2-5
V gene: TRBV6-2/TRBV6-3
CDR3 protein: ASSYFGMYQETQY

J gene: TRBJ1-5
V gene: TRBV5-5
CDR3 protein: ASSFLSRELSNQPQH

J gene: TRBJ2-1
V gene: TRBV27
CDR3 protein: ASSLQREGEGESEQF

J gene: TRBJ1-2
V gene: TRBV7-9
CDR3 protein: ASSLLGNGYT

J gene: TRBJ1-4
V gene: TRBV7-9
CDR3 protein: ASSLKQGAGEKLF

J gene: TRBJ2-3
V gene: TRBV12-3/TRBV12-4
CDR3 protein: ASRLVSGPDTQY

J gene: TRBJ2-1
V gene: TRBV4-2
CDR3 protein: ASSVREYNEQF

J gene: TRBJ2-7
V gene: TRBV11-1
CDR3 protein: ASSQGRLAGWEQY

J gene: TRBJ2-7
V gene: TRBV7-9
CDR3 protein: ASSPRKDGYEQY

J gene: TRBJ2-7
V gene: TRBV28
CDR3 protein: ASSPWEGQGYEQY

J gene: TRBJ2-7
V gene: TRBV27
CDR3 protein: ASSFGRGREQY

J gene: TRBJ2-2
V gene: TRBV9
CDR3 protein: ASSVASDTGELF

J gene: TRBJ2-7
V gene: TRBV12-3/TRBV12-4
CDR3 protein: ASSLSGTGGREQY

J gene: TRBJ2-1
V gene: TRBV7-2
CDR3 protein: ASSFGNVDEQF